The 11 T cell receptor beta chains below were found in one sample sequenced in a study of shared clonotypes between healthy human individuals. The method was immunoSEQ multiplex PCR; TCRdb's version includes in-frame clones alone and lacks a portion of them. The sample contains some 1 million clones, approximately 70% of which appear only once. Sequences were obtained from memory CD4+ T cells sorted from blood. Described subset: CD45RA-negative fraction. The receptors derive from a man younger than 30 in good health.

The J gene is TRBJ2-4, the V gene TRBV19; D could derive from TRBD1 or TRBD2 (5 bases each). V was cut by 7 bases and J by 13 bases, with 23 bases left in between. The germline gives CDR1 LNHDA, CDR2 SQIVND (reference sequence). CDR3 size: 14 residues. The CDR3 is CASTPGRAGFGQYF. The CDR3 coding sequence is TGTGCCAGTACCCCGGGCAGGGCGGGTTTTGGGCAGTACTTC.

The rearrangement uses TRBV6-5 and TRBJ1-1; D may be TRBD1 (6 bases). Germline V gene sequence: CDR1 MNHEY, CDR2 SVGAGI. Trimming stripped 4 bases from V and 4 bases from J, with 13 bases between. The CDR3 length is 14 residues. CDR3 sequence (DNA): TGTGCCAGCAGTTTACAGGGCACCGCCACTGAAGCTTTCTTT. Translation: CASSLQGTATEAFF.

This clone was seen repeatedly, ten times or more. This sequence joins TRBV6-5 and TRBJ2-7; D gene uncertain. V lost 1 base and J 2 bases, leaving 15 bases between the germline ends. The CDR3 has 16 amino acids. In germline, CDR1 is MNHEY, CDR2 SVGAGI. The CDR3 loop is CASSYFPPAPPYEQYF. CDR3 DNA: TGTGCCAGCAGTTACTTCCCCCCGGCCCCACCCTACGAGCAGTACTTC.

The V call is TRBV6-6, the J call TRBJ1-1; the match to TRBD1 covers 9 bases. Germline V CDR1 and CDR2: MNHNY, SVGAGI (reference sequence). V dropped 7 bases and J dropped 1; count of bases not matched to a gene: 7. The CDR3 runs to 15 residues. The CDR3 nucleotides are TGTGCCAGCAATACACCGACAGGGGGGAACACTGAAGCTTTCTTT. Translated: CASNTPTGGNTEAFF.

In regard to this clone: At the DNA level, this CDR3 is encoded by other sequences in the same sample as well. CDR3 sequence (DNA): TGCGCCAGCAGCTTGGGCATTCAAGAGACCCAGTACTTC. Protein product: CASSLGIQETQYF. V and J are TRBV5-1 and TRBJ2-5; no clear D. CDR1 is SGHRS and CDR2 is YFSETQ in the germline V gene. The CDR3 is 13 amino acids. V lost 0 bases and J 2 bases, leaving 5 bases between the germline ends.

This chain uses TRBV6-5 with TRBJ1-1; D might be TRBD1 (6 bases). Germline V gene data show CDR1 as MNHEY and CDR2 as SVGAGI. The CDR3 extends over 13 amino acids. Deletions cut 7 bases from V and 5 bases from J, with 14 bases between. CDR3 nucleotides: TGTGCCAGCATTCAACAGGGCCGAACTGAAGCTTTCTTT. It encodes CASIQQGRTEAFF.

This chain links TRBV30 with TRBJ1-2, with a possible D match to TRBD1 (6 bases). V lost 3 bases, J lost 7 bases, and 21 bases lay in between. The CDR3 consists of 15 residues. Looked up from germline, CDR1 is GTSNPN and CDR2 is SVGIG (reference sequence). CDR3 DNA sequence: TGTGCCTGGAGCGAGGGGGGGAGTCGGGAAGGTGGCTACACCTTC. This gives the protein CAWSEGGSREGGYTF.

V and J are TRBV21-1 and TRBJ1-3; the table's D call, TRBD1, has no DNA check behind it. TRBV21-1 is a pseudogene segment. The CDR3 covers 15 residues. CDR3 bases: TGTGCCAGCAGCGACCGGGACACCAATGGAAACACCATATATTTT. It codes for CASSDRDTNGNTIYF.

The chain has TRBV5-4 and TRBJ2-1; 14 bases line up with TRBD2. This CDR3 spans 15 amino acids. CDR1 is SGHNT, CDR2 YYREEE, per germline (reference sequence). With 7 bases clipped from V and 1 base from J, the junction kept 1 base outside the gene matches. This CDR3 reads CASRTSGRSYNEQFF. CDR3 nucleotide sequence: TGTGCCAGCCGGACTAGCGGGAGGTCCTACAATGAGCAGTTCTTC. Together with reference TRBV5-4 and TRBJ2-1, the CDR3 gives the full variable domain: ETGVTQSPTHLIKTRGQQVTLRCSSQSGHNTVSWYQQALGQGPQFIFQYYREEENGRGNFPPRFSGLQFPNYSSELNVNALELDDSALYLCASRTSGRSYNEQFFGPGTRLTVL.

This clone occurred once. In DNA, the CDR3 is TGCGCCAGCAGCTTAGTCCCTTTGACAGGGCTCGGAAACACCATATATTTT. Translated: CASSLVPLTGLGNTIYF. V gene TRBV5-1 combines with J gene TRBJ1-3, with TRBD1 matching over 7 bases. V shed 2 bases and J 4 bases; nucleotides not matched to a gene: 12. This CDR3 is built from 17 residues. CDR1 SGHRS and CDR2 YFSETQ come from the germline V gene.

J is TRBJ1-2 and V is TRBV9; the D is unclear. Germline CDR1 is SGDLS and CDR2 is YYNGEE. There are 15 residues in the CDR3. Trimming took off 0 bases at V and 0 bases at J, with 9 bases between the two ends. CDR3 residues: CASSVEGATNYGYTF. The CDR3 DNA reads TGTGCCAGCAGCGTAGAGGGCGCCACTAACTATGGCTACACCTTC.